This TCR beta chain is from a study of blood T cell repertoires in COVID-19 (TCRdb year 2020). Notes on the research overall: Collaborator samples came from the United States, Italy and Spain and covered acute and convalescent phases of COVID-19. The prospective study material was composed of cDNA or gDNA derived from T cells, B-cell-depleted T cells, or PBMCs. Deeply sampled blood TCRbeta repertoires from subjects exposed to, actively infected with, or recovered from COVID-19 were included in the dataset. Samples were obtained from the ongoing ImmuneRACE study (first 160 participants) and from 1,254 subjects provided by 6 global collaborators. Sample metadata almost always included a de-identified subject ID, COVID-19 status, age in years and sex. A freely available public database, intended as a resource for researchers studying the immune response to SARS-CoV-2, is where the repertoires were released. HLA class I and class II types, where available, came from metadata supplied by the sample provider rather than from assay-based typing.

Based on the germline V gene, the CDR1 and CDR2 sequences are SNHLY and FYNNEI. Its CDR3 holds 14 amino acids, cysteine through phenylalanine. CDR3 DNA is the only sequence kept; it has 42 bases, read in frame from the first base. A distance of 9 bases separates the germline ends of V and J, which lose 5 bases and 4 bases respectively. TCRbeta CDR3 regions were amplified from genomic DNA using the immunoSEQ Assay, a bias-controlled multiplex PCR. In the source study's methods: The number of nucleated cells in each sample was estimated by amplification of reference gene primers within the assay. To quantify the absolute abundance of each unique TCRbeta CDR3 rearrangement, sequence reads were collapsed and filtered. For each sample, productive Simpson clonality was calculated as the square root of Simpson's diversity index over productive rearrangements. The clones in this table, taken by TCRdb from immuneACCESS, are in-frame only. Not every clone is retained; where verified, under half of the shortfall comes from an unresolved V gene, and the cause of the rest is unknown. That table supplies the V and J calls and clone size; D and trimming were determined from the DNA. The sample profile shows 130,000 to 150,000 clones; about 80% of them were found once. The biggest ten clones account for under 9.5% of the sample.

Collaborating institutions collected whole blood in K2EDTA tubes following their own protocols. Collaborator samples were shipped for TCRbeta analysis as frozen whole blood, isolated PBMCs, or DNA extracted from either sample type. What the authors observed across the whole study: Clinical and demographic metadata were provided uncurated, with the amount varying by source and participant.

Comments on this clone: Its antigen is still unknown. One base away there is no much larger clone; base qualities are not given.

The sequence derives from a woman of 80 years or more in a cohort sampled during active or convalescent COVID-19. Sequencing was performed on peripheral blood. The sequence joins TRBV2 to TRBJ1-6; TRBD1 is a weak D gene call, 6 bases matching. The sequenced DNA is TGTGCCAGCAGTCCGACAGGATATAATTCACCCCTCCACTTT. It translates as CASSPTGYNSPLHF.